The clone carrying this T cell receptor (beta chain) showed up just a few times. Its antigen is unknown. V lost 1 base and J lost 0, with 10 bases in between. The V gene's germline CDR1 is DFQATT and CDR2 SNEGSKA (reference sequence). CDR3 length equals 15 residues. These data are taken from a study of glioma-infiltrating T cells. The study's findings and limits: Tissue-blood divergence was below expectation in non-neoplastic patients, above in gliomas. Very few CDR3 sequences were shared between tissue and blood.

Using RNA template, CDR3s of TCR alpha and beta were amplified with iRepertoire arm-PCR. One-step reverse transcription and amplification started from approximately 100-400 ng of tissue mRNA or PBMC total RNA. One entry per CDR3 protein, called by TCRdb with MiXCR from the multiplex PCR reads. Here the sample spans roughly 1,600 distinct CDR3 sequences, approximately 82% being singletons. The chain joins TRBV20-1 to TRBJ1-5, with no clear D. The receptor's source is a human donor with low-grade glioma or glioblastoma, undergoing nonglioma brain surgery, or in good health (not recorded which). Some clones in this sample may be carry-over from other donors' samples. Sequencing was done on a sample of glioma tissue, nonneoplastic brain tissue, or PBMCs (not recorded which). CDR3 in DNA: TGCAGTGCTAGAGGCAGCGATTATAGCAATCAGCCCCAGCATTTT. Amino acid sequence: CSARGSDYSNQPQHF.